One sample yielded the 17 T cell receptor beta chains listed below, sequenced in a study of blood T cells in healthy people across ages. Primed by a sample-barcoded 5' primer and a J-beta primer mix, a second PCR proceeded for 7 to 11 cycles. Each CDR3 protein gets one entry after TCRdb re-called the 5' RACE reads with MiXCR. The sample contains hundreds of thousands of distinct CDR3 sequences, around 26% of which appear only once. The sequenced material came from blood. Every receptor here comes from an elderly woman in good health.

The V gene is TRBV24-1, the J gene TRBJ2-7, with D uncertain. The length of the CDR3 is 16 residues. Germline V gives CDR1 KGHDR, CDR2 SFDVKD. Trimming pared 0 bases from V and 3 bases from J, leaving 14 bases between. Here the CDR3 DNA reads TGTGCCACCAGTGATTTGGATCCGGCGTGGGGCTACGAGCAGTACTTC. It is translated as CATSDLDPAWGYEQYF.

Many counts were recorded for this clonotype. The genes are TRBV7-9 and TRBJ2-7; 8 nucleotides agree with TRBD2. CDR1 is SEHNR and CDR2 is FQNEAQ in the germline V gene (reference sequence). V dropped 4 bases and J dropped 5; count of bases not matched to a gene: 7. The CDR3 is made up of 14 amino acids. The CDR3 sequence is CASSSTHGGDEQYF. DNA for the CDR3: TGTGCCAGCAGCTCCACGCACGGGGGGGACGAGCAGTACTTC. Variable domain in full (rest from reference TRBV7-9 and TRBJ2-7): DTGVSQNPRHKITKRGQNVTFRCDPISEHNRLYWYRQTLGQGPEFLTYFQNEAQLEKSRLLSDRFSAERPKGSFSTLEIQRTEQGDSAMYLCASSSTHGGDEQYFGPGTRLTVT.

This clonotype has a handful of counts. The V and J genes are TRBV6-5 and TRBJ2-2; D unresolved. The V gene lost 4 bases and the J gene lost 6 bases, with 12 bases spanning the gap. The CDR3 extends over 14 amino acids. Germline CDR1 MNHEY, CDR2 SVGAGI. CDR3: CASSSDAAAGELFF. Written as DNA, the CDR3 is TGTGCCAGCAGTTCGGACGCCGCGGCCGGGGAGCTGTTTTTT.

This sequence joins TRBV28 and TRBJ1-2; 8 nucleotides align to TRBD1. Germline loops: CDR1 MDHEN, CDR2 SYDVKM. The CDR3 totals 15 residues. V lost 6 bases, J lost 4 bases, and 10 bases stayed unmatched. In nucleotides, the CDR3 is TGTGCCAGCAGGAGCGGACAGGGTGTCATCTATGGCTACACCTTC. This encodes CASRSGQGVIYGYTF.

V gene TRBV11-2 combines with J gene TRBJ2-5; D may match TRBD1 or TRBD2 (5 bases each). The DNA end favors TRBJ2-7, so the J call may be wrong. Per the germline V gene, CDR1 is SGHAT and CDR2 is FQNNGV. The CDR3 is made up of 16 amino acids. The CDR3 DNA reads TGTGCCAGCAGCTTAGGGCGGGCAAGGGGTACGCACGAGCAGTACTTC. It is translated as CASSLGRARGTHEQYF.

This clonotype was observed a handful of times. Compared with germline, one end of the junction differs, possibly owing to a read error. The rearrangement links TRBV5-1 to TRBJ2-5; 11 positions match TRBD1. The CDR3 contains 16 residues. Germline V gene data show CDR1 as SGHRS and CDR2 as YFSETQ. CDR3 amino acids: CASSLLSGTGGETPYF. The CDR3 nucleotides read TGCGCCAGCAGCTTGCTTTCCGGGACAGGGGGAGAGACCCCGTACTTC.

J is TRBJ1-2 and V is TRBV4-3; maybe TRBD1 (5 bases). The CDR3 length is 15 residues. The germline V gene encodes CDR1 LGHNA and CDR2 YSLEER. Trimming left V 3 bases short and J 4 bases short, with 15 bases between. The CDR3 sequence is CASSQAWDGTYGYTF. The CDR3 DNA sequence: TGCGCCAGCAGCCAGGCCTGGGACGGTACCTATGGCTACACCTTC.

The DNA for the CDR3 is TGTGCCAGCAGTCCCGGACGGCTTAACTATGGCTACACCTTC. This sequence encodes CASSPGRLNYGYTF. This chain connects TRBV12-3 or TRBV12-4 to TRBJ1-2; D is undetermined. V lost 5 bases and J 1 base, leaving 11 bases between the germline ends. The CDR3 sequence is 14 residues long.

Regarding this clonotype: Germline is not matched at one junction end, which may reflect a read error. The CDR3 loop reads CSARDYPLTYEQYF. CDR3 in DNA: TGTAGTGCTAGAGATTATCCACTTACCTACGAGCAGTACTTC. The chain combines TRBV20-1 with TRBJ2-4; D is uncertain. The tail of the sequence fits TRBJ2-7 better, so the J call may be wrong. The CDR3 has 14 residues. CDR1 is DFQATT, CDR2 SNEGSKA, per germline (reference sequence).

This clonotype appeared a few times. This chain uses TRBV20-1 with TRBJ1-6; 7 nucleotides line up with TRBD1. The CDR3 is 14 residues long. Germline V gene data show CDR1 as DFQATT and CDR2 as SNEGSKA (reference sequence). V was pared by 2 bases and J by 5 bases, with 3 bases of the junction left unmatched. CDR3 amino acids: CSARTGVNNSPLHF. CDR3 nucleotides: TGCAGTGCTAGAACAGGGGTGAATAATTCACCCCTCCACTTT.

This clonotype was found many times. The chain links TRBV6-1 to TRBJ2-1; D gene ambiguous. Trimming cost V 5 bases and J 5 bases, with 7 bases left between them. The CDR3 is 12 residues long. Germline assignment: CDR1 MNHNS and CDR2 SASEGT. This CDR3 reads CASSRVNNEQFF. CDR3 DNA: TGTGCCAGCAGTCGGGTAAACAATGAGCAGTTCTTC.

This clonotype appeared a few times. V is TRBV15 and J is TRBJ2-3; D possibly corresponds to TRBD2 (6 bases). The CDR3 runs 15 residues. Germline V gene lookup returns CDR1 LNHNV and CDR2 YYDKDF (reference sequence). V shed 1 base and J shed 4 bases, with 12 bases lying between them. The CDR3 DNA is TGTGCCACCAGCAGAGCAACTGGCGGGGCAGATACGCAGTATTTT. Protein sequence: CATSRATGGADTQYF. The complete variable domain, with remaining parts taken from reference TRBV15 and TRBJ2-3, reads DAMVIQNPRYQVTQFGKPVTLSCSQTLNHNVMYWYQQKSSQAPKLLFHYYDKDFNNEADTPDNFQSRRPNTSFCFLDIRSPGLGDTAMYLCATSRATGGADTQYFGPGTRLTVL.

The V gene is TRBV6-1, the J gene TRBJ1-5; 8 bases fit TRBD1. CDR1 is MNHNS, CDR2 SASEGT, per germline. V lost 4 bases to trimming and J lost 2 bases; unmatched junction nucleotides: 7. This CDR3 comprises 16 residues. This chain's CDR3 is CASSGDRGFGNQPQHF. CDR3 nucleotide sequence: TGTGCCAGCAGTGGTGACAGGGGTTTTGGCAATCAGCCCCAGCATTTT.

This clonotype has ten or more counts. This rearrangement joins TRBV7-2 to TRBJ2-3, with D possibly matching TRBD2 (5 bases). Germline V gene sequence: CDR1 SGHTA, CDR2 FQGNSA. Trimming took 6 bases from V and 6 from J, leaving 16 bases between them. This CDR3 spans 14 amino acids. The CDR3 DNA is TGTGCCAGCAGTCCGGACTTGCAGGTCGATACGCAGTATTTT. Amino acid sequence: CASSPDLQVDTQYF.

The chain employs TRBV6-1 and TRBJ2-7, with 7 positions matching TRBD2. The germline gives CDR1 MNHNS, CDR2 SASEGT. Trimming cost V 1 base and J 12 bases; bases outside gene matches: 12. This CDR3 has 14 residues. As DNA, the CDR3 is TGTGCCAGCAGTGAAGTCTTTTTTGCGGGAGTGGTGTACTTC. Protein: CASSEVFFAGVVYF.

This clonotype was detected ten times or more. V is TRBV28 and J is TRBJ2-1; 8 bases line up with TRBD2. The trim removed 6 bases at V and 4 bases at J, leaving 14 bases unmatched. The length of the CDR3 is 17 residues. In germline, CDR1 is MDHEN, CDR2 SYDVKM. The DNA of the CDR3 is TGTGCCAGCAGCTCGGGGGGGGCAGATACTTTTTACAATGAGCAGTTCTTC. It encodes CASSSGGADTFYNEQFF.

This clonotype showed up many times. The V and J genes are TRBV7-2 and TRBJ2-5; a possible D gene is TRBD1 (6 bases). Germline V gene data show CDR1 as SGHTA and CDR2 as FQGNSA. CDR3 size: 15 residues. Trimming stripped 4 bases from V and 5 bases from J, with 17 bases between. CDR3 DNA sequence: TGTGCCAGCAGCTCCCAACAGGGTCGGGTGGAGACCCAGTACTTC. This encodes CASSSQQGRVETQYF.